These T cell receptor beta chains were read from a single sample in a study of PD-1 blockade in classical Hodgkin lymphoma. Assay: immunoSEQ multiplex PCR; the TCRdb copy retains only in-frame clones and omits some. The profile shows fewer than 65,000 clones, about nine tenths of them singletons. The sequencing used peripheral blood mononuclear cells (PBMCs), collected at baseline. These receptors were taken from a human donor with classical Hodgkin lymphoma. The CDR3 runs from the conserved cysteine through the conserved F or W. Fields, in order: V gene, CDR3 length, clone size, J gene, D gene, CDR3 protein, CDR3 DNA. A D gene is named only where the DNA matches it firmly. Only some rows state a clone size, as once, few, many or a class for expanded clones.

V gene: TRBV25-1; CDR3 length: 13; clone size: -; J gene: TRBJ2-3; D gene: TRBD2; CDR3 protein: CASNPGGSSTQYF; CDR3 DNA: TGTGCCAGCAACCCCGGCGGGAGTTCTACGCAGTATTTT
V gene: TRBV2; CDR3 length: 13; clone size: -; J gene: TRBJ2-5; D gene: TRBD1; CDR3 protein: CASSTGGQETQYF; CDR3 DNA: TGTGCCAGCAGCACAGGGGGCCAAGAGACCCAGTACTTC
V gene: TRBV28; CDR3 length: 16; clone size: -; J gene: TRBJ2-3; D gene: TRBD2; CDR3 protein: CASSSGLAGGPDTQYF; CDR3 DNA: TGTGCCAGCAGTTCTGGACTAGCGGGGGGCCCAGATACGCAGTATTTT
V gene: TRBV6-8; CDR3 length: 12; clone size: -; J gene: TRBJ2-7; D gene: -; CDR3 protein: CASRDAAAEQYF; CDR3 DNA: TGTGCCAGCAGGGACGCCGCCGCCGAGCAGTACTTC
V gene: TRBV28; CDR3 length: 15; clone size: few; J gene: TRBJ2-7; D gene: -; CDR3 protein: CASSHLLGSPREQYF; CDR3 DNA: TGTGCCAGCAGTCACCTACTTGGGTCCCCCAGGGAGCAGTACTTC
V gene: TRBV29-1; CDR3 length: 11; clone size: -; J gene: TRBJ2-1; D gene: -; CDR3 protein: CSVVAQDGGFF; CDR3 DNA: TGCAGCGTTGTGGCCCAGGACGGGGGGTTCTTC
V gene: TRBV7-9; CDR3 length: 11; clone size: once; J gene: TRBJ2-7; D gene: -; CDR3 protein: CASSLGNEQYF; CDR3 DNA: TGTGCCAGCAGCTTGGGTAACGAGCAGTACTTC
V gene: TRBV5-1; CDR3 length: 15; clone size: -; J gene: TRBJ2-4; D gene: -; CDR3 protein: CASSLADREVDIQYF; CDR3 DNA: TGCGCCAGCAGCTTGGCCGACAGGGAGGTTGACATTCAGTACTTC
V gene: TRBV19; CDR3 length: 13; clone size: -; J gene: TRBJ1-2; D gene: TRBD1; CDR3 protein: CASSPRDRDGYTF; CDR3 DNA: TGTGCCAGTAGTCCCCGTGACAGGGACGGCTACACCTTC
V gene: TRBV2; CDR3 length: 15; clone size: -; J gene: TRBJ2-1; D gene: -; CDR3 protein: CATQVMGRDKNEQFF; CDR3 DNA: TGTGCCACCCAAGTCATGGGCCGCGATAAAAATGAGCAGTTCTTC
V gene: TRBV28; CDR3 length: 14; clone size: once; J gene: TRBJ2-1; D gene: -; CDR3 protein: CASSLADGYNEQFF; CDR3 DNA: TGTGCCAGCAGTTTAGCGGACGGTTACAATGAGCAGTTCTTC
V gene: TRBV7-9; CDR3 length: 15; clone size: few; J gene: TRBJ2-1; D gene: -; CDR3 protein: CASSSERFSKNEQFF; CDR3 DNA: TGTGCCAGCAGCTCGGAGAGGTTTTCAAAGAATGAGCAGTTCTTC
V gene: TRBV9; CDR3 length: 14; clone size: -; J gene: TRBJ1-4; D gene: -; CDR3 protein: CASSAGQLGEKLFF; CDR3 DNA: TGTGCCAGCAGCGCGGGACAACTAGGTGAAAAACTGTTTTTT
V gene: TRBV7-3; CDR3 length: 15; clone size: few; J gene: TRBJ2-3; D gene: TRBD2; CDR3 protein: CASSPGAGNTDTQYF; CDR3 DNA: TGTGCCAGCAGCCCCGGAGCGGGGAACACAGATACGCAGTATTTT
V gene: TRBV28; CDR3 length: 16; clone size: -; J gene: TRBJ2-2; D gene: -; CDR3 protein: CASSLRRVTNTGELFF; CDR3 DNA: TGTGCCAGCAGTTTACGCAGGGTAACGAACACCGGGGAGCTGTTTTTT
V gene: TRBV28; CDR3 length: 16; clone size: -; J gene: TRBJ2-1; D gene: -; CDR3 protein: CASSPQYGSVGNEQFF; CDR3 DNA: TGTGCCAGCAGTCCCCAATACGGGTCGGTAGGGAATGAGCAGTTCTTC
V gene: TRBV19; CDR3 length: 12; clone size: -; J gene: TRBJ1-1; D gene: -; CDR3 protein: CASSKSWGQAFF; CDR3 DNA: TGTGCCAGTAGTAAATCGTGGGGGCAAGCTTTCTTT
V gene: TRBV10-3; CDR3 length: 13; clone size: -; J gene: TRBJ2-7; D gene: TRBD1; CDR3 protein: CAIAGTGDYEQYF; CDR3 DNA: TGTGCCATCGCTGGGACAGGGGATTACGAGCAGTACTTC
V gene: TRBV19; CDR3 length: 15; clone size: few; J gene: TRBJ2-7; D gene: TRBD2; CDR3 protein: CASSSLAGAPYEQYF; CDR3 DNA: TGTGCCAGTAGTAGTCTAGCGGGAGCCCCCTACGAGCAGTACTTC
V gene: TRBV5-6; CDR3 length: 16; clone size: -; J gene: TRBJ2-4; D gene: -; CDR3 protein: CASSRRTEGAKNIQYF; CDR3 DNA: TGTGCCAGCAGCAGAAGGACAGAGGGGGCCAAAAACATTCAGTACTTC
V gene: TRBV5-1; CDR3 length: 16; clone size: -; J gene: TRBJ2-6; D gene: -; CDR3 protein: CASSHGRSSGANVLTF; CDR3 DNA: TGCGCCAGCAGCCACGGACGGAGCTCTGGGGCCAACGTCCTGACTTTC
V gene: TRBV7-7; CDR3 length: 14; clone size: once; J gene: TRBJ2-5; D gene: TRBD1; CDR3 protein: CASSMSGQTKTQYF; CDR3 DNA: TGTGCTAGCAGCATGTCGGGACAGACAAAGACCCAGTACTTC
V gene: TRBV28; CDR3 length: 12; clone size: -; J gene: TRBJ2-7; D gene: -; CDR3 protein: CASSLLKGEQYF; CDR3 DNA: TGTGCCAGCAGTTTATTGAAAGGGGAGCAGTACTTC
V gene: TRBV5-6; CDR3 length: 16; clone size: -; J gene: TRBJ2-2; D gene: -; CDR3 protein: CASSLGTLLNTGELFF; CDR3 DNA: TGTGCCAGCAGCTTAGGGACCCTCCTGAACACCGGGGAGCTGTTTTTT
V gene: TRBV7-9; CDR3 length: 15; clone size: -; J gene: TRBJ2-5; D gene: TRBD1; CDR3 protein: CASSFGTGRGETQYF; CDR3 DNA: TGTGCCAGCAGCTTCGGGACAGGGAGGGGAGAGACCCAGTACTTC
V gene: TRBV6-6; CDR3 length: 14; clone size: medium-sized; J gene: TRBJ1-6; D gene: -; CDR3 protein: CASNRGAYNSPLHF; CDR3 DNA: TGTGCCAGCAACCGGGGGGCGTATAATTCACCCCTCCACTTT
V gene: TRBV5-1; CDR3 length: 13; clone size: -; J gene: TRBJ2-7; D gene: TRBD1; CDR3 protein: CASSIRTGDEQYF; CDR3 DNA: TGCGCCAGCAGCATTAGGACAGGGGACGAGCAGTACTTC